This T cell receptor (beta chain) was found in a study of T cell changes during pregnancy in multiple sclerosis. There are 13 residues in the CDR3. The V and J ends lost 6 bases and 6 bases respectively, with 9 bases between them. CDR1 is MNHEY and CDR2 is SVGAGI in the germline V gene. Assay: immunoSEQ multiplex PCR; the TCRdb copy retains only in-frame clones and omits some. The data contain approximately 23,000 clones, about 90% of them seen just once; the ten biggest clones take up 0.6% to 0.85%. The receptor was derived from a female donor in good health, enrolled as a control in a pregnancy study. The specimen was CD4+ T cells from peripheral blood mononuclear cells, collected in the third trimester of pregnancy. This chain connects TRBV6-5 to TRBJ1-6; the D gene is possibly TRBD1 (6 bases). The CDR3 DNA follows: TGTGCCAGCAGCGACAGGCTTAATTCACCCCTCCACTTT. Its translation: CASSDRLNSPLHF.